In its sample, the clone carrying this T cell receptor (beta chain) was seen many times. Its antigen is currently unknown. The library was designed around alpha chains, so this beta chain is a stray read whose abundance carries little weight. Sample time point: sample taken at primary tumor resection. No cells were sorted before sequencing. The whole RNA sequenced was extracted from tumor, nontumor lung or frozen PBMC. CDR3 length: 17 residues. The V gene end was trimmed by 5 bases and the J gene end by 5 bases; junction bases not matched to a gene: 7. CDR1 SGHVS and CDR2 FQNEAQ come from the germline V gene. The data were obtained in a study of spatial heterogeneity in lung cancer. Study as a whole: An average of more than ten raw reads was observed per unique TCR and UMI combination.

TCRdb re-called the 5' RACE reads with MiXCR, one entry per CDR3 protein. The sample has about 9,800 distinct CDR3 sequences; about 5.7% are singletons. Study-level points and caveats: Counts of expanded intratumoral alpha and beta TCRs tracked tumor mutation counts.

The source material was lung tumor tissue, sampled at surgery. This chain uses TRBV7-8 with TRBJ2-3, with 16 bases matching TRBD2. The receptor was isolated from a male donor with early-stage non-small cell lung cancer. CDR3 amino acids: CASSPGTSGRVLDTQYF. CDR3 in DNA: TGTGCCAGCAGCCCGGGGACTAGCGGGAGGGTGTTAGATACGCAGTATTTT.